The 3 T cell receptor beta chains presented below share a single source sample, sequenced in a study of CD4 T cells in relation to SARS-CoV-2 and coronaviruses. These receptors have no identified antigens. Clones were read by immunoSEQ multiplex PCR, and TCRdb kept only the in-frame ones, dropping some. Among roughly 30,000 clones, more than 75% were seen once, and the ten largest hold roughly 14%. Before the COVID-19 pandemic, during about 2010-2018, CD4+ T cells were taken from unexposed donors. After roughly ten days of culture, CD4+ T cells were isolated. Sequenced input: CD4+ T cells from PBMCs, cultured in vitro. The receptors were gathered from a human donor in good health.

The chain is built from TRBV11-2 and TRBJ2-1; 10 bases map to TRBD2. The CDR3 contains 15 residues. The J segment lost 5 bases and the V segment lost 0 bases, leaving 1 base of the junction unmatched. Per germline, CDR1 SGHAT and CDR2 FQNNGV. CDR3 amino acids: CASSLELAGNNEQFF. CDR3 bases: TGTGCCAGCAGCTTAGAACTAGCGGGGAACAATGAGCAGTTCTTC.

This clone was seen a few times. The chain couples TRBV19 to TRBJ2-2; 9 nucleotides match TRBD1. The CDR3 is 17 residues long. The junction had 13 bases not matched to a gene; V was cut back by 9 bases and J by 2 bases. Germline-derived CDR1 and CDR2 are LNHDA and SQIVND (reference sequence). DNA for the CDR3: TGTGCCAGACCTACTCAACCGGGACAGGGCAACACCGGGGAGCTGTTTTTT. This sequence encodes CARPTQPGQGNTGELFF. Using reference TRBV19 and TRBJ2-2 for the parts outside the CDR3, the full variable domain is DGGITQSPKYLFRKEGQNVTLSCEQNLNHDAMYWYRQDPGQGLRLIYYSQIVNDFQKGDIAEGYSVSREKKESFPLTVTSAQKNPTAFYLCARPTQPGQGNTGELFFGEGSRLTVL.

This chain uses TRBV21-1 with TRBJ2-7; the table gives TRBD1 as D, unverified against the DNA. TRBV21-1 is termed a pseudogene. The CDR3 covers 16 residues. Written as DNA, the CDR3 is TGTGCCAGCAGCGGCGAGGGGGAACCGACTCTGTGGGAGCAGTACTTC. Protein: CASSGEGEPTLWEQYF.